The 3 T cell receptor beta chains listed next were all sequenced from one sample in a study of cytomegalovirus exposure and HLA in healthy donors. Primers included in the PCR were 60 Vbeta and 13 Jbeta primers. Libraries were prepared by immunoSEQ multiplex PCR; TCRdb keeps only in-frame clonotypes and omits some of them. The sample lists some 120,000 clones, around 74% occurring once. The sample consisted of PBMCs. The receptors were gathered from a woman aged 50 to 60 in good health and CMV-seropositive.

In regard to this clone: A junction end diverges from the germline sequence, so it may reflect a read error. This rearrangement joins TRBV7-9 to TRBJ2-2, with D perhaps TRBD2 (6 bases). The CDR3 contains 16 residues. Germline assignment: CDR1 SEHNR and CDR2 FQNEAQ (reference sequence). The CDR3 loop is CSSSSPPGREAGELFF. Here the CDR3 DNA reads TGTTCCAGCAGCTCCCCCCCGGGCAGGGAGGCCGGGGAGCTGTTTTTT.

The rearrangement joins TRBV18 to TRBJ2-5; 10 bases are a match to TRBD1. CDR1 is KGHSH and CDR2 is LQKENI in the germline V gene. The CDR3 totals 15 residues. V gave up 3 bases and J gave up 3 bases; unmatched junction bases: 4. CDR3 nucleotides: TGTGCCAGCTCACCGATAGGGACAGGGGAAGAGACCCAGTACTTC. This translates into CASSPIGTGEETQYF.

This CDR3 reads CATSSLATGQFF. The CDR3 DNA reads as TGTGCCACCAGCAGTCTCGCGACTGGGCAGTTCTTC. The chain couples TRBV15 to TRBJ2-1; the D is unclear. V shed 3 bases and J shed 12 bases, with 12 bases lying between them. This CDR3 has 12 amino acids. CDR1 is LNHNV, CDR2 YYDKDF, per germline (reference sequence).